This T cell receptor (beta chain) was found in a study of T cells in Graves' hyperthyroidism and ophthalmopathy. There are a few counts of this clonotype. The source material, RNA transcripts, was used to amplify TCR beta CDR3 regions. The study used the HTBI primer set for a first-round RT-PCR of the TCR CDR3. TCRdb reprocessed the multiplex PCR reads via MiXCR and lists one record per CDR3 protein. Among some 570,000 distinct CDR3 sequences listed, 14% were seen once. Trimming removed 0 bases at V and 2 bases at J, with 7 bases between. The CDR3 totals 14 residues. CDR1 and CDR2 (germline): MGHRA, YSYEKL.

The TCR originated in a woman between 18 and 30 years old with Graves' ophthalmopathy. The sequencing input was blood. The rearrangement uses TRBV4-1 and TRBJ1-2, with D uncertain. This chain's CDR3 is CASSQDYENYGYTF. CDR3 bases: TGCGCCAGCAGCCAAGATTACGAAAACTATGGCTACACCTTC.